This T cell receptor (beta chain) was sequenced for a study of blood T cell repertoires in COVID-19. On the study more broadly: Nucleic acid was either cDNA or gDNA, and it came from T cells, B-cell-depleted T cells, or PBMCs.

This CDR3 spans 14 amino acids. Authors' analysis steps: Amplification with reference gene primers provided the estimates of nucleated cell counts. Profiled with immunoSEQ multiplex PCR; TCRdb holds only in-frame clones, not every one. The DNA gave D and trimming, while V, J and clone size come from that table. The data show over 200,000 clones, approximately 84% seen once. Only one count was recorded for this clone. The receptor's source is a man aged 18 to 35 who had recovered from COVID-19. This sequence joins TRBV1 and TRBJ2-2; the table gives TRBD1 as D, unverified against the DNA. TRBV1 is annotated as a pseudogene. The specimen was PBMCs or T cells enriched from blood (not recorded which). The CDR3 loop reads CTSSRQMNTGELFF. The DNA for the CDR3 is TGCACCAGCAGCCGACAGATGAACACCGGGGAGCTGTTTTTT.